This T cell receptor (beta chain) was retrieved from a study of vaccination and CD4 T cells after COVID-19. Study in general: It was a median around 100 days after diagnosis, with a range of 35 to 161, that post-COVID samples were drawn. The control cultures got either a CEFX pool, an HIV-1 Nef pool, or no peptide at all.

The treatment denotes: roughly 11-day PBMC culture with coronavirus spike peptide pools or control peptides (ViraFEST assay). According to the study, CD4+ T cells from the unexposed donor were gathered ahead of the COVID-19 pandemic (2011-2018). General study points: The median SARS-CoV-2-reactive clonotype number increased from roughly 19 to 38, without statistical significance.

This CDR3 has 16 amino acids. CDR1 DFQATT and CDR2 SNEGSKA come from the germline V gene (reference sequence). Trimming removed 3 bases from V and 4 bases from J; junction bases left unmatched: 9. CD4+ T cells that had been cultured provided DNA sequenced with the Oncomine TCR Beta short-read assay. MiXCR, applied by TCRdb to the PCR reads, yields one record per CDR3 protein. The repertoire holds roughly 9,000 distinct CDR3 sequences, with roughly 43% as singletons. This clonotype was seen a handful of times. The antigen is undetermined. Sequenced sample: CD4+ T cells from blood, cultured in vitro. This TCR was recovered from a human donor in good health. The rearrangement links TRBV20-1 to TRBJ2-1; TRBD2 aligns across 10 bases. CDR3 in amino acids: CSASWASGSKYNEQFF. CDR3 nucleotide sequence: TGCAGTGCTAGTTGGGCTAGCGGGAGTAAGTACAATGAGCAGTTCTTC.